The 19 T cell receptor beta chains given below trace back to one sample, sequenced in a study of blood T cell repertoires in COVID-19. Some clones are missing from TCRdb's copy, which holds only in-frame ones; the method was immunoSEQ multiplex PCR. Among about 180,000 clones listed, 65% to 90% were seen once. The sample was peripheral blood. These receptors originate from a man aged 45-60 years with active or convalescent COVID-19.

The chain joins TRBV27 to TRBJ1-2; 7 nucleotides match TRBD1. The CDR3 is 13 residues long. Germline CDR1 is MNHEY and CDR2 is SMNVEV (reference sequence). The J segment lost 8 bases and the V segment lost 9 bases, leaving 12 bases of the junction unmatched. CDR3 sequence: CASVGRGKGGYTF. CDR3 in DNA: TGTGCCAGTGTAGGCAGGGGGAAGGGAGGCTACACCTTC.

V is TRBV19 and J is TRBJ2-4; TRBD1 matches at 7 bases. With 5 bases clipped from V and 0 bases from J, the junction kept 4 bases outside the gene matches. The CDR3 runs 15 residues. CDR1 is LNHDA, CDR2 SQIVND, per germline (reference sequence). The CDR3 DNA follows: TGTGCCAGTAGTGGGACAGCGGTAGCCAAAAACATTCAGTACTTC. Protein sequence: CASSGTAVAKNIQYF.

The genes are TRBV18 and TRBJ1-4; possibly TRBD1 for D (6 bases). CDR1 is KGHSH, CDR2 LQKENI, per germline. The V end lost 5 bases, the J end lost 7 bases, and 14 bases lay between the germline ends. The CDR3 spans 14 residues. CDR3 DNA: TGTGCCAGCTCATCAGGACAGCCCGGTGAAAAACTGTTTTTT. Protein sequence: CASSSGQPGEKLFF.

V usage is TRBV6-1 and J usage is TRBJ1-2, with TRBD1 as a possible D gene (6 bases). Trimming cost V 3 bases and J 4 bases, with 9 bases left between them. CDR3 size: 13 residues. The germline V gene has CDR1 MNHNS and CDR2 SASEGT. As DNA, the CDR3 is TGTGCCAGCAGTGACGTGGGGGCCTATGGCTACACCTTC. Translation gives CASSDVGAYGYTF.

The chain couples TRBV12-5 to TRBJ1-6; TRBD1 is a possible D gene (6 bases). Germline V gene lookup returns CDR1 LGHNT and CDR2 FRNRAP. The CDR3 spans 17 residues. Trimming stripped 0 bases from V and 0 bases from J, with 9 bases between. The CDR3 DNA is TGTGCTAGTGGTTTGGTAAGGGGGTCCTCCTATAATTCACCCCTCCACTTT. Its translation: CASGLVRGSSYNSPLHF.

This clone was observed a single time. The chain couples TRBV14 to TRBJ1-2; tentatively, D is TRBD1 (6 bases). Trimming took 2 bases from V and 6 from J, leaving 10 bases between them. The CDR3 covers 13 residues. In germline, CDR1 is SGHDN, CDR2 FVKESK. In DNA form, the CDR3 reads TGTGCCAGCAGCCAACAGGGGTACAATGGCTACACCTTC. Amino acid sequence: CASSQQGYNGYTF.

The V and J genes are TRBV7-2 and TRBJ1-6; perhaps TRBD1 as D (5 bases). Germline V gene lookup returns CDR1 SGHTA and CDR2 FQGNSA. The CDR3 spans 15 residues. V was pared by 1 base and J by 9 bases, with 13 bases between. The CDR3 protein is CASSLGQGRGSPLHF. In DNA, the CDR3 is TGTGCCAGCAGCTTAGGTCAGGGTAGAGGTTCACCCCTCCACTTT. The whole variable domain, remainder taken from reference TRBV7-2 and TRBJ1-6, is GAGVSQSPSNKVTEKGKDVELRCDPISGHTALYWYRQSLGQGLEFLIYFQGNSAPDKSGLPSDRFSAERTGGSVSTLTIQRTQQEDSAVYLCASSLGQGRGSPLHFGNGTRLTVT.

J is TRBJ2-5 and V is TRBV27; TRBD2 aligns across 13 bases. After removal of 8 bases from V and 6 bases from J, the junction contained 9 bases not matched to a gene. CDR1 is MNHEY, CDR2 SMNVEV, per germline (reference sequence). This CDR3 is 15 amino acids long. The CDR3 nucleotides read TGTGCCAGCTCAATGGGGACTAGCGGGATGAAGACCCAGTACTTC. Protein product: CASSMGTSGMKTQYF.

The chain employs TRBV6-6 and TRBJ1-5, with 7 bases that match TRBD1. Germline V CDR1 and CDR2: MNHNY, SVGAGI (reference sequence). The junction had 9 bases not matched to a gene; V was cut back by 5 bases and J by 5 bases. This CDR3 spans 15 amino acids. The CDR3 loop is CASSTGGGADQPQHF. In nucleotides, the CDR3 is TGTGCCAGCAGTACTGGAGGGGGCGCAGATCAGCCCCAGCATTTT.

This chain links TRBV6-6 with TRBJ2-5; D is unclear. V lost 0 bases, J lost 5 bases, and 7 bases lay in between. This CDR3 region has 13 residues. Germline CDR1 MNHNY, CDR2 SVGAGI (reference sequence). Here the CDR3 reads CASSYSRLETQYF. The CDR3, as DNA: TGTGCCAGCAGTTACTCCCGGTTGGAGACCCAGTACTTC.

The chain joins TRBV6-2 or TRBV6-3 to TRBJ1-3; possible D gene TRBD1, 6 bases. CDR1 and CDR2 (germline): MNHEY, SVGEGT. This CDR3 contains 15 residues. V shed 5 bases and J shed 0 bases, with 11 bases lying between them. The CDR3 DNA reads TGTGCCAGCAGTGACCCAGGGGTCTCTGGAAACACCATATATTTT. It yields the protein CASSDPGVSGNTIYF.

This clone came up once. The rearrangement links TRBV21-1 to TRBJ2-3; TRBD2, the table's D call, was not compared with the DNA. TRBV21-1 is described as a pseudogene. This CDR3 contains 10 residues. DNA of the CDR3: TGTGCCAGCAGAGAGGATACGCAGTATTTT. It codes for CASREDTQYF.

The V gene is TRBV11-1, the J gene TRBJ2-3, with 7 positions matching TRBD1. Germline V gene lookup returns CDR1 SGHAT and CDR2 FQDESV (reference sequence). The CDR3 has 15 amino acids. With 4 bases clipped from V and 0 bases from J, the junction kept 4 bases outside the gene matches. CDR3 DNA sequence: TGTGCCAGCAGCTCGGGACAGACCAGCACAGATACGCAGTATTTT. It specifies CASSSGQTSTDTQYF.

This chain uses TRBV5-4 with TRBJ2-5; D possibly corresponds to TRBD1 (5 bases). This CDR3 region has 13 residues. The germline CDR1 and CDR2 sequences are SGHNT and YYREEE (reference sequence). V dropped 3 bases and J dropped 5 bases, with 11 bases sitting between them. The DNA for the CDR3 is TGTGCCAGCAGCTGGACAAGGAGTGAGACCCAGTACTTC. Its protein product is CASSWTRSETQYF. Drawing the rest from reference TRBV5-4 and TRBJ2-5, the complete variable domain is ETGVTQSPTHLIKTRGQQVTLRCSSQSGHNTVSWYQQALGQGPQFIFQYYREEENGRGNFPPRFSGLQFPNYSSELNVNALELDDSALYLCASSWTRSETQYFGPGTRLLVL.

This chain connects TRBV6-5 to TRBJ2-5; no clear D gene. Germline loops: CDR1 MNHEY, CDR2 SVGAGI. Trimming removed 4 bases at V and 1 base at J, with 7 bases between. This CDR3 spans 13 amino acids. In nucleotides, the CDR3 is TGTGCCAGCAGTTGGCAGGCCCAAGAGACCCAGTACTTC. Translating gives CASSWQAQETQYF.

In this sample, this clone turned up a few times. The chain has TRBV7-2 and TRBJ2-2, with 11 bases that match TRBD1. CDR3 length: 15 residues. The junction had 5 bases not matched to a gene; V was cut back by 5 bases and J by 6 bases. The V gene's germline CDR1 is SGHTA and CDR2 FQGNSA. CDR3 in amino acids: CASSQRTGGAGELFF. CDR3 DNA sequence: TGTGCCAGCAGCCAACGGACAGGGGGCGCCGGGGAGCTGTTTTTT.

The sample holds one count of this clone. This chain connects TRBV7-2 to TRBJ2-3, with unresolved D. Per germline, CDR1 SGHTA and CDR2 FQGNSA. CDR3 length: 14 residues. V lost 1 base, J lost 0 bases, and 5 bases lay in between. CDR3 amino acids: CASSLGPSTDTQYF. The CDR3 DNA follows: TGTGCCAGCAGCTTAGGGCCTAGCACAGATACGCAGTATTTT.

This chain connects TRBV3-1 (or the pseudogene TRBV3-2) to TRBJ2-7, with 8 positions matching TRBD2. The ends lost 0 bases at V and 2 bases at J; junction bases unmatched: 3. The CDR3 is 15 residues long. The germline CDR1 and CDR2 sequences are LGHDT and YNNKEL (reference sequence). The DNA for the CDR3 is TGTGCCAGCAGCCAAGAACGGGAGGGCCCCTACGAGCAGTACTTC. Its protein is CASSQEREGPYEQYF.

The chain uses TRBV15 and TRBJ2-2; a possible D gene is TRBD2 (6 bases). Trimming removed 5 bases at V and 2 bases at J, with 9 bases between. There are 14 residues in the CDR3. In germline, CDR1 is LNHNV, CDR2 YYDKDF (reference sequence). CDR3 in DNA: TGTGCCACCAGCCGGGGGTCTAACACCGGGGAGCTGTTTTTT. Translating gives CATSRGSNTGELFF. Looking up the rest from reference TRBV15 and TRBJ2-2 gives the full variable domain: DAMVIQNPRYQVTQFGKPVTLSCSQTLNHNVMYWYQQKSSQAPKLLFHYYDKDFNNEADTPDNFQSRRPNTSFCFLDIRSPGLGDTAMYLCATSRGSNTGELFFGEGSRLTVL.